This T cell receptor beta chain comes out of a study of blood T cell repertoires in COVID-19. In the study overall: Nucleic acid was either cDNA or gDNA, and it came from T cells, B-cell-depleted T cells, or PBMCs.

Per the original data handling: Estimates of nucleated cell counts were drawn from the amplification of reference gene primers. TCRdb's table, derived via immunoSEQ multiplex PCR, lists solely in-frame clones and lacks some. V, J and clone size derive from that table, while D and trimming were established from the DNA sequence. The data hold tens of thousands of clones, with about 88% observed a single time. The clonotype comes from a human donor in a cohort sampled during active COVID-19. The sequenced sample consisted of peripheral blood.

CDR3 bases: TGTGCCAGTAGTATACGGGAGACTAGCACAGATACGCAGTATTTT. It translates to CASSIRETSTDTQYF. The rearrangement joins TRBV19 to TRBJ2-3, with D possibly being TRBD2 (6 bases). V lost 2 bases and J 0 bases, leaving 9 bases between the germline ends. The CDR3 covers 15 residues. Germline CDR1 and CDR2: LNHDA and SQIVND (reference sequence).